The following is a T cell receptor (beta chain) sequence with its context. The data are from a study of T-cell memory formation after mild COVID-19. Overall study context: TCR clusters showed largely donor specificity.

Germline V lookup: CDR1 LNHNV, CDR2 YYDKDF (reference sequence). V was shortened by 1 base and J by 4 bases, with 13 bases between the two germline ends. The CDR3 sequence is 15 residues long. TCRdb itself ran the 5' RACE reads through MiXCR, one entry per CDR3 protein. The data hold more than 400,000 distinct CDR3 sequences, with 15% to 20% observed a single time. The material sequenced was PBMCs or a T cell subset sorted from them (not recorded which). The chain couples TRBV15 to TRBJ1-1; a possible D gene is TRBD1 (5 bases). The sequence was obtained from an adult woman who had mild COVID-19 (a few samples of this study predate the infection). Cell type and time point are not known. CDR3 sequence (DNA): TGTGCCACCAGCAGAGTAATGGGGCGGGGCACTGAAGCTTTCTTT. It specifies CATSRVMGRGTEAFF.